This T cell receptor (beta chain) was documented in a study of OX40 agonist ivuxolimab in advanced cancers. Study results and limitations: In CD8+ T cells, expanded clones were on average more numerous than in CD4+.

Points on this clone: Antigen: not known.

Germline CDR1 and CDR2: GTSNPN and SVGIG (reference sequence). The ends were cut back, 0 bases at V and 13 bases at J, with 15 bases in the middle. CDR3 length: 12 residues. Produced via immunoSEQ multiplex PCR; TCRdb's table is partial and in-frame only. The top ten hold 0.38% of the sample, which has more than 75,000 clones, about 91% seen once. This chain joins TRBV30 and TRBJ1-2; D is perhaps TRBD1 (5 bases). This TCR was sampled from an adult with an advanced solid tumor such as melanoma, head and neck, liver or kidney cancer. The input for sequencing was CD4+ or CD8+ T cells sorted from blood, taken in a trial of the OX40 agonist ivuxolimab. The CDR3 region has the DNA TGTGCCTGGAGTGTAGGGGCTCTGTCAACCACCTTC. Translating gives CAWSVGALSTTF.